This T cell receptor (beta chain) was observed in a study of blood T cell repertoires in COVID-19. Study information: Sources were T cells, B-cell-depleted T cells, or PBMCs; the material itself was cDNA or gDNA.

The length of the CDR3 is 16 residues. Per the germline V gene, CDR1 is MGHRA and CDR2 is YSYEKL. The germline V and J ends were trimmed by 0 bases and 4 bases, with 14 bases remaining between them. Sequenced by immunoSEQ multiplex PCR; TCRdb stores in-frame clones only, minus some. The table shows over 250,000 clones, with around 79% occurring only once. This TCR derives from a woman of 80 years or more with acute or convalescent COVID-19. The chain joins TRBV4-1 to TRBJ2-3; possibly TRBD2 for D (6 bases). Sequenced material: peripheral blood. In nucleotides, the CDR3 is TGCGCCAGCAGCCAAGATCTATATAGCGGAGCAGATACGCAGTATTTT. As protein: CASSQDLYSGADTQYF.